Presented here are 29 T cell receptor beta chains from one specimen sequenced in a study of T cells in Graves' hyperthyroidism and ophthalmopathy. Authors of the study amplified TCR beta CDR3 regions from RNA transcripts. First-round RT-PCR with HTBI primers amplified the TCR CDR3 region. MiXCR was run by TCRdb on the multiplex PCR reads, yielding one entry per CDR3 protein. The table has some 530,000 distinct CDR3 sequences, about 20% seen once. Sample: blood. The receptors originated from a woman aged 65 to 85 with Graves' ophthalmopathy.

A few counts support this clonotype. The chain couples TRBV30 to TRBJ1-2; unclear D gene. The CDR3 covers 12 residues. CDR1 is GTSNPN, CDR2 SVGIG, per germline (reference sequence). Trimming left V 4 bases short and J 6 bases short, with 12 bases between. CDR3 sequence: CAWKGREHGYTF. CDR3 nucleotides: TGTGCCTGGAAAGGGAGAGAACATGGCTACACCTTC.

This sequence joins TRBV12-3 or TRBV12-4 and TRBJ1-1; D not certain. Trimming pared 6 bases from V and 4 bases from J, leaving 12 bases between. The CDR3 totals 13 residues. CDR3 residues: CASRHLGSTEAFF. For the CDR3, the DNA is TGTGCCAGCAGACACCTAGGTAGCACTGAAGCTTTCTTT.

This clonotype was observed a handful of times. V and J are TRBV7-3 and TRBJ2-2; D is undetermined. With 1 base removed from V and 4 bases from J, the gap between germline ends came to 10 bases. CDR1 is SGHTA and CDR2 is FQGTGA in the germline V gene. The CDR3 is 15 amino acids. CDR3 DNA sequence: TGTGCCAGCAGCTTAAAGGCGCGGCCCACCGGGGAGCTGTTTTTT. Translated, it gives CASSLKARPTGELFF.

V and J are TRBV14 and TRBJ1-2, with D unclear. CDR1 is SGHDN and CDR2 is FVKESK in the germline V gene. This CDR3 is 15 amino acids long. V lost 0 bases, J lost 4 bases, and 12 bases lay in between. This CDR3 reads CASSQDLASPYGYTF. The DNA of the CDR3 is TGTGCCAGCAGCCAAGATCTGGCGAGCCCCTATGGCTACACCTTC. Supplemented by reference TRBV14 and TRBJ1-2, the full variable domain reads EAGVTQFPSHSVIEKGQTVTLRCDPISGHDNLYWYRRVMGKEIKFLLHFVKESKQDESGMPNNRFLAERTGGTYSTLKVQPAELEDSGVYFCASSQDLASPYGYTFGSGTRLTVV.

V usage is TRBV4-2 and J usage is TRBJ2-7, with D hard to call. CDR3 size: 13 residues. CDR1 LGHNA and CDR2 YNFKEQ come from the germline V gene. Trimming pared 0 bases from V and 2 bases from J, leaving 5 bases between. The CDR3 loop reads CASSQEPTYEQYF. In nucleotides, the CDR3 is TGTGCCAGCAGCCAAGAACCTACCTACGAGCAGTACTTC.

This clonotype has just a few counts. Just one base apart from a much larger clone, this may be a read error. The chain recombines TRBV6-5 with TRBJ1-5, with a weak D call TRBD1 (6 bases). The CDR3 covers 15 residues. The V end was cut by 2 bases, the J end by 7 bases, with 15 bases between. Germline CDR1 is MNHEY and CDR2 is SVGAGI. The CDR3 region has the DNA TGTGCCAGCAGTTACCAGGCAGGGGTCGTCCAGCCCCAGCATTTT. Translating gives CASSYQAGVVQPQHF.

This clonotype has just a few counts. This rearrangement joins TRBV5-1 to TRBJ2-5, with 12 bases fitting TRBD2. This CDR3 region has 14 residues. V dropped 8 bases and J dropped 4; count of bases not matched to a gene: 6. Germline V gene data show CDR1 as SGHRS and CDR2 as YFSETQ. The CDR3 region has the DNA TGCGCCAGTCGACTAGCGGGAGCCCCAGAGACCCAGTACTTC. Residues: CASRLAGAPETQYF. The full variable domain, in which reference TRBV5-1 and TRBJ2-5 provide the parts outside the CDR3, is KAGVTQTPRYLIKTRGQQVTLSCSPISGHRSVSWYQQTPGQGLQFLFEYFSETQRNKGNFPGRFSGRQFSNSRSEMNVSTLELGDSALYLCASRLAGAPETQYFGPGTRLLVL.

The rearrangement links TRBV10-3 to TRBJ2-2; 10 bases fit TRBD2. The trim removed 7 bases at V and 4 bases at J, leaving 9 bases unmatched. The CDR3 consists of 16 residues. The V gene's germline CDR1 is ENHRY and CDR2 SYGVKD. The CDR3 loop reads CAITSGLAGGTGELFF. The CDR3, as DNA: TGTGCCATCACCTCAGGATTAGCGGGAGGCACCGGGGAGCTGTTTTTT.

This clonotype appeared many times. The J gene is TRBJ2-3, the V gene TRBV6-2 or TRBV6-3; D is perhaps TRBD2 (5 bases). Germline CDR1 MNHEY, CDR2 SVGEGT. Trimming cost V 2 bases and J 2 bases, with 14 bases left between them. The CDR3 contains 16 residues. The CDR3 loop is CASSYGSRVLTDTQYF. The CDR3 DNA reads TGTGCCAGCAGTTACGGGAGTCGGGTCCTCACAGATACGCAGTATTTT.

This clonotype showed up just a few times. This sequence joins TRBV28 and TRBJ1-1; D is ambiguous. Between the trimmed V and J ends, which lost 4 bases and 5 bases, there was a span of 17 bases. This CDR3 region has 15 residues. Germline V lookup: CDR1 MDHEN, CDR2 SYDVKM. CDR3 region: CASSSPMAIRTEAFF. Written as DNA, the CDR3 is TGTGCCAGCAGTTCCCCGATGGCGATCAGGACTGAAGCTTTCTTT.

The chain couples TRBV6-1 to TRBJ1-1, with D unresolved. With 7 bases removed from V and 0 bases from J, the gap between germline ends came to 12 bases. The CDR3 length is 14 residues. Germline CDR1 and CDR2: MNHNS and SASEGT. The CDR3 DNA reads TGTGCCAGCACTTCCTCTACCCTGAACACTGAAGCTTTCTTT. Encoded protein: CASTSSTLNTEAFF.

This clonotype was seen a handful of times. V and J are TRBV28 and TRBJ1-5; TRBD1 is a possible D gene (6 bases). V dropped 8 bases and J dropped 6 bases, with 14 bases sitting between them. Germline V gives CDR1 MDHEN, CDR2 SYDVKM. This CDR3 comprises 13 residues. CDR3 amino acids: CASLRGWVQPQHF. Written as DNA, the CDR3 is TGTGCCAGCCTGAGGGGGTGGGTTCAGCCCCAGCATTTT. Combining the CDR3 with reference TRBV28 and TRBJ1-5 gives the whole variable domain DVKVTQSSRYLVKRTGEKVFLECVQDMDHENMFWYRQDPGLGLRLIYFSYDVKMKEKGDIPEGYSVSREKKERFSLILESASTNQTSMYLCASLRGWVQPQHFGDGTRLSIL.

This clonotype was seen many times. This rearrangement joins TRBV6-2 or TRBV6-3 to TRBJ2-1, with 7 bases aligning to TRBD2. V shed 6 bases, J shed 7 bases, and the junction held 12 bases outside the gene matches. The germline gives CDR1 MNHEY, CDR2 SVGEGT. The CDR3 contains 15 residues. This chain's CDR3 is CASRPLAEVLNEQFF. The CDR3 region has the DNA TGTGCCAGCAGACCTCTAGCGGAAGTTTTGAATGAGCAGTTCTTC.

This clonotype was seen a handful of times. The chain recombines TRBV28 with TRBJ2-7; D unclear. Trimming cost V 6 bases and J 4 bases, with 10 bases left between them. The CDR3 covers 12 residues. Germline CDR1 is MDHEN and CDR2 is SYDVKM. The CDR3 is CASSLPRYEQYF. CDR3 coding DNA: TGTGCCAGCAGCCTCCCCCGATACGAGCAGTACTTC.

The gene calls are TRBV5-1 and TRBJ2-2; TRBD1 might be the D (6 bases). CDR1 and CDR2 (germline): SGHRS, YFSETQ. The CDR3 has 14 amino acids. V lost 4 bases, J lost 4 bases, and 11 bases lay in between. CDR3 nucleotide sequence: TGCGCCAGCAGCGAAGGACAGCCCACCGGGGAGCTGTTTTTT. Its translation is CASSEGQPTGELFF.

This clonotype was seen a handful of times. This chain uses TRBV20-1 with TRBJ1-4, with D uncertain. CDR1 and CDR2 from the germline V gene are DFQATT and SNEGSKA (reference sequence). Between the trimmed V and J ends, which lost 0 bases and 8 bases, there was a span of 10 bases. The CDR3 loop spans 13 amino acids. CDR3 region: CSARDGPGEKLFF. CDR3 DNA: TGCAGTGCTAGAGATGGCCCAGGAGAAAAACTGTTTTTT.

With regard to this clonotype: This sequence may be a read error, since a much larger clone differs from it by one base. The chain combines TRBV12-3 or TRBV12-4 with TRBJ2-2; D uncertain. The CDR3 extends over 13 amino acids. DNA of the CDR3: TGTGCCAACAGTCCTGACTTTGCCGGGGAGCTGTTTTTT. It is translated as CANSPDFAGELFF.

The V and J genes are TRBV6-2 or TRBV6-3 and TRBJ2-1; possibly TRBD2 for D (6 bases). Trimming removed 8 bases from V and 0 bases from J, with 23 bases in between. CDR1 is MNHEY and CDR2 is SVGEGT in the germline V gene. The CDR3 spans 18 residues. Here the CDR3 DNA reads TGTGCCAGCTCACCCCTTAGAGGTAGCGGTTTCTCCTACAATGAGCAGTTCTTC. Its protein product is CASSPLRGSGFSYNEQFF.

This clonotype was recorded at least ten times. CDR3 sequence: CASSGNQGGAETQYF. Written as DNA, the CDR3 is TGTGCCAGCAGTGGGAATCAGGGGGGAGCGGAGACCCAGTACTTC. The chain recombines TRBV6-1 with TRBJ2-5; D possibly corresponds to TRBD1 (7 bases). Germline V gene data show CDR1 as MNHNS and CDR2 as SASEGT. V shed 4 bases and J shed 5 bases, with 17 bases lying between them. CDR3 size: 15 residues.

This clonotype was counted at least ten times. The genes are TRBV7-3 and TRBJ2-2; no clear D gene. The germline gives CDR1 SGHTA, CDR2 FQGTGA. This CDR3 is 13 amino acids long. The V and J ends lost 0 bases and 4 bases respectively, with 3 bases between them. The CDR3 loop is CASSLTVTGELFF. DNA for the CDR3: TGTGCCAGCAGCTTAACAGTCACCGGGGAGCTGTTTTTT.

The V call is TRBV5-1, the J call TRBJ1-1; a possible D gene is TRBD1 (5 bases). Germline V gene sequence: CDR1 SGHRS, CDR2 YFSETQ. This CDR3 region has 15 residues. The V gene lost 0 bases and the J gene lost 4 bases, with 13 bases spanning the gap. This CDR3 is CASSLGGTRATEAFF. The CDR3 DNA reads TGCGCCAGCAGCTTGGGAGGGACCCGGGCCACTGAAGCTTTCTTT.

The V gene is TRBV30, the J gene TRBJ2-3; D perhaps matches TRBD2 (6 bases). Germline loops: CDR1 GTSNPN, CDR2 SVGIG (reference sequence). V shed 4 bases and J shed 2 bases, with 16 bases lying between them. CDR3 size: 15 residues. The CDR3 DNA sequence: TGTGCCTGGAATCACGGGAGAGGGGACACAGATACGCAGTATTTT. It codes for CAWNHGRGDTDTQYF.

This clonotype was seen a few times. The V call is TRBV5-1, the J call TRBJ2-1, with 11 bases matching TRBD2. V dropped 3 bases and J dropped 4; count of bases not matched to a gene: 6. The CDR3 contains 16 residues. Germline CDR1 SGHRS, CDR2 YFSETQ. CDR3 residues: CASSSSGRLEYNEQFF. CDR3 nucleotide sequence: TGCGCCAGCAGCTCTAGCGGGAGGCTCGAATACAATGAGCAGTTCTTC.

The sample holds many counts of this clonotype. V is TRBV7-6 and J is TRBJ2-2; 7 nucleotides align to TRBD1. In germline, CDR1 is SGHVS, CDR2 FNYEAQ. The V gene end was trimmed by 4 bases and the J gene end by 4 bases; junction bases not matched to a gene: 6. The CDR3 spans 15 residues. CDR3 sequence: CASSSYRTGTGELFF. CDR3 coding DNA: TGTGCCAGCAGCTCCTATAGGACAGGCACCGGGGAGCTGTTTTTT.

A word on this clonotype: The missing conserved phenylalanine or tryptophan at the end of this CDR3 makes a read error likely. The chain links TRBV3-1 to TRBJ1-6; 7 bases agree with TRBD1. The CDR3 extends over 14 amino acids. Germline V CDR1 and CDR2: LGHDT, YNNKEL (reference sequence). V shed 6 bases and J 8 bases; nucleotides not matched to a gene: 7. The chain's CDR3 is CASSTGTADSPLHS. The CDR3 region has the DNA TGTGCCAGCAGTACCGGGACAGCAGATTCACCCCTCCACTCT.

This clonotype was counted many times. The V call is TRBV7-2, the J call TRBJ2-1, with 11 bases matching TRBD2. The CDR3 contains 16 residues. With 2 bases clipped from V and 6 bases from J, the junction kept 6 bases outside the gene matches. The germline gives CDR1 SGHTA, CDR2 FQGNSA. CDR3 region: CASSLRTTSGSNEQFF. As DNA, the CDR3 is TGTGCCAGCAGCTTAAGAACTACTAGCGGGAGCAATGAGCAGTTCTTC. The variable domain in full, with the rest retrieved from reference TRBV7-2 and TRBJ2-1, is GAGVSQSPSNKVTEKGKDVELRCDPISGHTALYWYRQSLGQGLEFLIYFQGNSAPDKSGLPSDRFSAERTGGSVSTLTIQRTQQEDSAVYLCASSLRTTSGSNEQFFGPGTRLTVL.

This clonotype was seen repeatedly, ten times or more. The rearrangement links TRBV12-3 or TRBV12-4 to TRBJ2-7, with 7 bases that match TRBD1. J was trimmed by 1 base and V by 4 bases; bases with no gene match: 4. This CDR3 region has 14 residues. In nucleotides, the CDR3 is TGTGCCAGCAGTTCTCGGGACAGATCCTACGAGCAGTACTTC. Translating gives CASSSRDRSYEQYF.

This clonotype appeared many times. The J gene is TRBJ2-1, the V gene TRBV7-9, with D possibly TRBD1 on 5 matching bases. Germline V gene sequence: CDR1 SEHNR, CDR2 FQNEAQ (reference sequence). The CDR3 sequence is 19 residues long. Trimming left V 1 base short and J 5 bases short, with 24 bases between. CDR3 loop: CASSLDFVWGWGPNNEQFF. CDR3 in DNA: TGTGCCAGCAGCTTAGATTTCGTGTGGGGATGGGGCCCAAACAATGAGCAGTTCTTC.

In its sample, this clonotype was seen many times. This sequence joins TRBV27 and TRBJ1-2; D unresolved. This CDR3 spans 12 amino acids. With 4 bases removed from V and 6 bases from J, the gap between germline ends came to 9 bases. Germline V gene sequence: CDR1 MNHEY, CDR2 SMNVEV (reference sequence). The CDR3, as DNA: TGTGCCAGCAGTTCCGGAAGAAATGGCTACACCTTC. It encodes CASSSGRNGYTF.